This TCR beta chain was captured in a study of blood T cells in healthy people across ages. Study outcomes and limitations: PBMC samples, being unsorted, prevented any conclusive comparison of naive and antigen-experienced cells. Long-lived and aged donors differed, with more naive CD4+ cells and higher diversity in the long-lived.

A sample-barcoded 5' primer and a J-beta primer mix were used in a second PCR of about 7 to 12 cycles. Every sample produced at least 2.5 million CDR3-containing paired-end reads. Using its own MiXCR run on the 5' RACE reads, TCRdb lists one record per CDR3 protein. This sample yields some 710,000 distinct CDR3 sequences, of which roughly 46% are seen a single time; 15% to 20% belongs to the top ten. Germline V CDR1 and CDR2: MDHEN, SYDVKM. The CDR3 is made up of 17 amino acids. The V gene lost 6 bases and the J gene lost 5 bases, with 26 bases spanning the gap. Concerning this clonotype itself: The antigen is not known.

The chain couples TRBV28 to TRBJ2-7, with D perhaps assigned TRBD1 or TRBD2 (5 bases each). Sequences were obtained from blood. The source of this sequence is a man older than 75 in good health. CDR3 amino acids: CASSSLSGGDPKNEQYF. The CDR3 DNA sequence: TGTGCCAGCAGCTCCCTTTCGGGTGGGGACCCAAAGAACGAGCAGTACTTC.